This T cell receptor beta chain was captured by sequencing in a study of cytomegalovirus exposure and HLA in healthy donors. On this clone itself: No antigen is known for it.

Produced via immunoSEQ multiplex PCR; TCRdb's table is partial and in-frame only. This table has 140,000 or so clones, 90% appearing once. Study-level results: The study recorded fewer than 200 TCR beta chains that were cytomegalovirus-associated. TCR clusters originating in the first cohort tended to co-occur in the 120 validation repertoires, according to a later analysis.

The sample was PBMCs. This TCR was recovered from a woman in her 30s in good health and CMV-seropositive.

The CDR3: CASSLGNRGATGELFF. The CDR3 DNA reads TGCGCCAGCAGCTTGGGGAACAGGGGAGCCACCGGGGAGCTGTTTTTT. J is TRBJ2-2 and V is TRBV5-1; TRBD1 aligns across 7 bases. V was clipped by 0 bases and J by 4 bases; unmatched bases: 6. Germline V gives CDR1 SGHRS, CDR2 YFSETQ. The CDR3 loop spans 16 amino acids.